The 31 T cell receptor beta chains below were found in one sample sequenced in a study of blood T cell repertoires in COVID-19. Libraries were prepared by immunoSEQ multiplex PCR; TCRdb keeps only in-frame clonotypes and omits some of them. The sample contains approximately 290,000 clones, roughly 84% of which appear only once. Sequenced: peripheral blood. These receptors all come from a person aged 65-85 years with COVID-19, enrolled during active disease.

A note on this clone: In the same sample, other DNA sequences code for this CDR3. The chain uses TRBV7-2 and TRBJ2-2; 8 bases are a match to TRBD2. In germline, CDR1 is SGHTA, CDR2 FQGNSA. V trimming: 5 bases; J trimming: 4 bases; junction bases outside the gene matches: 9. This CDR3 has 16 amino acids. CDR3 in DNA: TGTGCCAGCAGCCTAGTTGTTCTAGCGGGCACCGGGGAGCTGTTTTTT. It translates to CASSLVVLAGTGELFF.

The J gene is TRBJ1-6, the V gene TRBV6-6, with D possibly matching TRBD1 (5 bases). The ends were cut back, 8 bases at V and 5 bases at J, with 16 bases in the middle. Germline loops: CDR1 MNHNY, CDR2 SVGAGI (reference sequence). The CDR3 consists of 15 residues. CDR3 coding DNA: TGTGCCAGCTTACAGGACCAACTGAATAATTCACCCCTCCACTTT. The encoded protein is CASLQDQLNNSPLHF.

The chain has TRBV7-2 and TRBJ2-3, with 7 bases matching TRBD2. Germline V gives CDR1 SGHTA, CDR2 FQGNSA. The J segment lost 5 bases and the V segment lost 2 bases, leaving 7 bases of the junction unmatched. The CDR3 covers 15 residues. The CDR3: CASSLLAGDIDTQYF. Written as DNA, the CDR3 is TGTGCCAGCAGCTTACTCGCGGGAGACATAGATACGCAGTATTTT.

CDR3 amino acids: CASSLAYTDTQYF. The DNA of the CDR3 is TGTGCCAGCAGTCTCGCCTACACAGATACGCAGTATTTT. V gene TRBV27 combines with J gene TRBJ2-3; D is unclear. CDR1 and CDR2 from the germline V gene are MNHEY and SMNVEV (reference sequence). The CDR3 spans 13 residues. Trimming removed 5 bases at V and 2 bases at J, with 8 bases between.

This clone was counted once. This chain links TRBV5-5 with TRBJ2-7; 12 positions agree with TRBD1. Germline CDR1 and CDR2: SGHKS and YYEKEE (reference sequence). V lost 4 bases, J lost 0 bases, and 8 bases stayed unmatched. The CDR3 covers 17 residues. The CDR3 here is CASSERDRGPPSYEQYF. The CDR3 DNA follows: TGTGCCAGCAGCGAACGGGACAGGGGGCCACCCTCCTACGAGCAGTACTTC.

The rearrangement uses TRBV5-8 and TRBJ1-5, with D perhaps TRBD1 (5 bases). The CDR3 runs 16 residues. Deletions cut 0 bases from V and 1 base from J, with 11 bases between. The germline V gene encodes CDR1 SGHTS and CDR2 YDEGEE. CDR3 in DNA: TGTGCCAGCAGCTTGGATTCGGGGGTAAGCAATCAGCCCCAGCATTTT. Its translation is CASSLDSGVSNQPQHF.

The chain employs TRBV7-9 and TRBJ1-4, with D unclear. Germline-derived CDR1 and CDR2 are SEHNR and FQNEAQ (reference sequence). V gave up 4 bases and J gave up 9 bases, with 12 bases separating them. The CDR3 totals 13 residues. CDR3 nucleotides: TGTGCCAGCAGCTCCCCCCCAGGCAAAAAACTGTTTTTT. Protein: CASSSPPGKKLFF.

The chain employs TRBV28 and TRBJ1-2; D remains ambiguous. Trimming took 5 bases from V and 2 from J, leaving 18 bases between them. The CDR3 runs 16 residues. The germline V gene encodes CDR1 MDHEN and CDR2 SYDVKM. The CDR3 here is CASSHSMPGSNYGYTF. For the CDR3, the DNA is TGTGCCAGCAGTCACTCAATGCCGGGATCCAACTATGGCTACACCTTC.

V gene TRBV28 combines with J gene TRBJ1-5, with D hard to call. Between the trimmed V and J ends, which lost 4 bases and 1 base, there was a span of 14 bases. CDR3 length: 16 residues. The germline gives CDR1 MDHEN, CDR2 SYDVKM. The CDR3 here is CASSSLSYSSNQPQHF. In DNA form, the CDR3 reads TGTGCCAGCAGTTCACTGTCGTATTCAAGCAATCAGCCCCAGCATTTT.

V is TRBV28 and J is TRBJ2-3; D is perhaps TRBD2 (6 bases). This CDR3 region has 14 residues. CDR1 and CDR2 from the germline V gene are MDHEN and SYDVKM. Trimming took off 3 bases at V and 6 bases at J, with 13 bases between the two ends. The CDR3 nucleotides read TGTGCCAGCAGTTTCGGGAGAGCTATGGATACGCAGTATTTT. Its translation: CASSFGRAMDTQYF.

J is TRBJ1-6 and V is TRBV7-2; 7 nucleotides match TRBD1. The germline V gene has CDR1 SGHTA and CDR2 FQGNSA. The CDR3 loop spans 14 amino acids. J was trimmed by 9 bases and V by 5 bases; bases with no gene match: 7. Written as DNA, the CDR3 is TGTGCCAGCAGCCCGAGAAACAGGGGTTCACCCCTCCACTTT. It encodes CASSPRNRGSPLHF.

This sequence joins TRBV5-1 and TRBJ1-2; 8 bases are shared with TRBD1. The V gene's germline CDR1 is SGHRS and CDR2 YFSETQ. This CDR3 is 14 amino acids long. The V segment lost 3 bases and the J segment 3 bases; nucleotides outside the gene matches: 4. The CDR3: CASSSRTGYYGYTF. CDR3 sequence (DNA): TGCGCCAGCAGCTCCCGGACAGGGTACTATGGCTACACCTTC. The full variable domain, rest sourced from reference TRBV5-1 and TRBJ1-2, is KAGVTQTPRYLIKTRGQQVTLSCSPISGHRSVSWYQQTPGQGLQFLFEYFSETQRNKGNFPGRFSGRQFSNSRSEMNVSTLELGDSALYLCASSSRTGYYGYTFGSGTRLTVV.

V and J are TRBV6-6 and TRBJ1-4; 8 positions match TRBD1. The J segment lost 3 bases and the V segment lost 9 bases, leaving 6 bases of the junction unmatched. Germline V gene lookup returns CDR1 MNHNY and CDR2 SVGAGI (reference sequence). This CDR3 comprises 14 residues. This CDR3 is CARNQGASNEKLFF. CDR3 sequence (DNA): TGTGCCAGGAACCAGGGGGCGTCTAATGAAAAACTGTTTTTT.

V usage is TRBV3-1 (or the pseudogene TRBV3-2) and J usage is TRBJ2-7; D uncertain. The V gene's germline CDR1 is LGHDT and CDR2 YNNKEL (reference sequence). The CDR3 covers 14 residues. Trimming took 4 bases from V and 2 from J, leaving 12 bases between them. The CDR3 loop is CASSLSTTTYEQYF. The DNA of the CDR3 is TGTGCCAGCAGCCTTTCTACCACGACCTACGAGCAGTACTTC.

This rearrangement joins TRBV28 to TRBJ2-1; 12 bases fit TRBD2. With V trimmed by 0 bases and J by 0 bases, 9 bases remained unmatched. The CDR3 is 20 amino acids. Germline CDR1 MDHEN, CDR2 SYDVKM. CDR3 loop: CASSLWGGTSGPSSYNEQFF. In DNA, the CDR3 is TGTGCCAGCAGTTTATGGGGGGGGACTAGCGGGCCGAGCTCCTACAATGAGCAGTTCTTC.

This rearrangement joins TRBV4-3 to TRBJ2-3; D is perhaps TRBD2 (7 bases). Trimming shortened V by 1 base and J by 2 bases, and 10 bases separated the two germline ends. In germline, CDR1 is LGHNA, CDR2 YSLEER. The CDR3 has 15 amino acids. DNA for the CDR3: TGCGCCAGCAGCCAAGTTGGGGGGGCCACAGATACGCAGTATTTT. This codes for CASSQVGGATDTQYF.

This chain links TRBV11-2 with TRBJ2-7; maybe TRBD1 (7 bases). V gave up 4 bases and J gave up 3 bases, with 16 bases separating them. Germline loops: CDR1 SGHAT, CDR2 FQNNGV. The CDR3 spans 15 residues. DNA of the CDR3: TGTGCCAGCAGCTCGACAGGGAGGTTCCTCTACGAGCAGTACTTC. This gives the protein CASSSTGRFLYEQYF. Full variable domain (rest looked up from reference TRBV11-2 and TRBJ2-7): EAGVAQSPRYKIIEKRQSVAFWCNPISGHATLYWYQQILGQGPKLLIQFQNNGVVDDSQLPKDRFSAERLKGVDSTLKIQPAKLEDSAVYLCASSSTGRFLYEQYFGPGTRLTVT.

This rearrangement joins TRBV5-6 to TRBJ2-7; D unclear. V gave up 1 base and J gave up 3 bases, with 14 bases separating them. Per the germline V gene, CDR1 is SGHDT and CDR2 is YYEEEE. The CDR3 loop spans 15 amino acids. The CDR3 spells CASSLQAGISYEQYF. In DNA, the CDR3 is TGTGCCAGCAGCTTGCAGGCAGGTATTAGCTACGAGCAGTACTTC.

The genes are TRBV5-5 and TRBJ1-5; unclear D gene. The V gene lost 4 bases and the J gene lost 1 base, with 12 bases spanning the gap. This CDR3 comprises 15 residues. The germline CDR1 and CDR2 sequences are SGHKS and YYEKEE (reference sequence). The CDR3 is CASSGDPRSNQPQHF. The CDR3 coding sequence is TGTGCCAGCAGCGGAGACCCGAGGAGCAATCAGCCCCAGCATTTT.

The V gene is TRBV6-2 or TRBV6-3, the J gene TRBJ2-7, with TRBD1 matching over 11 bases. Looked up from germline, CDR1 is MNHEY and CDR2 is SVGEGT. The CDR3 spans 14 residues. The V segment lost 6 bases and the J segment 4 bases; nucleotides outside the gene matches: 5. The CDR3 loop reads CASSRTGGAYEQYF. The CDR3 DNA is TGTGCCAGCAGCCGGACAGGGGGCGCTTACGAGCAGTACTTC.

The V gene is TRBV2, the J gene TRBJ2-5; TRBD1 aligns across 11 bases. The CDR3 has 17 residues. The V gene's germline CDR1 is SNHLY and CDR2 FYNNEI. Losses at the gene ends were 4 bases for V and 0 bases for J; bases not matched to a gene: 7. The CDR3 region is CASSAIPGQGDQETQYF. For the CDR3, the DNA is TGTGCCAGCAGTGCGATTCCGGGACAGGGGGACCAAGAGACCCAGTACTTC.

Only a few counts were recorded for this clone. The CDR3 DNA reads TGTGCCAGCAGTGAAATGCACGGACAAAATTCACCCCTCCACTTT. Translation gives CASSEMHGQNSPLHF. This chain joins TRBV2 and TRBJ1-6, with D perhaps TRBD1 (5 bases). The length of the CDR3 is 15 residues. Deletions cut 2 bases from V and 7 bases from J, with 12 bases between. Per germline, CDR1 SNHLY and CDR2 FYNNEI.

The chain couples TRBV7-9 to TRBJ1-4; unclear D gene. Germline V gene lookup returns CDR1 SEHNR and CDR2 FQNEAQ (reference sequence). The CDR3 extends over 15 amino acids. Deletions cut 6 bases from V and 2 bases from J, with 13 bases between. CDR3 nucleotides: TGTGCCAGCAGTTCCTGGGGAGGGACTAATGAAAAACTGTTTTTT. Amino acids: CASSSWGGTNEKLFF.

This sequence joins TRBV3-1 (or the pseudogene TRBV3-2) and TRBJ2-7; the D gene is possibly TRBD1 (6 bases). CDR3 length: 15 amino acids. V lost 1 base and J lost 7, with 17 bases in between. In germline, CDR1 is LGHDT, CDR2 YNNKEL (reference sequence). Here the CDR3 reads CASSQGDTWLNEQYF. The CDR3 DNA sequence: TGTGCCAGCAGCCAAGGGGACACTTGGCTTAATGAGCAGTACTTC.

The rearrangement joins TRBV5-1 to TRBJ1-3; TRBD1 aligns across 11 bases. V was pared by 1 base and J by 1 base, with 10 bases of the junction left unmatched. Germline V CDR1 and CDR2: SGHRS, YFSETQ. CDR3 length: 19 residues. The chain's CDR3 is CASSLFGGQGASSGNTIYF. In nucleotides, the CDR3 is TGCGCCAGCAGCTTGTTCGGCGGACAGGGGGCTTCTTCTGGAAACACCATATATTTT.

This clone has only a few counts. This chain joins TRBV9 and TRBJ2-2; no clear D. Germline V gene lookup returns CDR1 SGDLS and CDR2 YYNGEE. This CDR3 spans 20 amino acids. The V and J ends lost 4 bases and 1 base respectively, with 26 bases between them. CDR3 sequence reads: CASSPWKLGGPTLNTGELFF. CDR3 nucleotide sequence: TGTGCCAGCAGCCCCTGGAAGCTTGGTGGGCCAACCTTGAACACCGGGGAGCTGTTTTTT.

The chain couples TRBV5-5 to TRBJ2-7, with D perhaps matching TRBD1 (6 bases). Germline V CDR1 and CDR2: SGHKS, YYEKEE (reference sequence). V was clipped by 2 bases and J by 5 bases, with 14 bases between them. The CDR3 extends over 14 amino acids. This CDR3 is CASSFPQGLHEQYF. The CDR3 DNA follows: TGTGCCAGCAGCTTTCCCCAGGGGCTCCACGAGCAGTACTTC.

The rearrangement links TRBV10-3 to TRBJ1-2; 9 bases are shared with TRBD1. V lost 4 bases, J lost 8 bases, and 20 bases stayed unmatched. The germline gives CDR1 ENHRY, CDR2 SYGVKD. This CDR3 has 18 amino acids. The CDR3 spells CAISGTSTGGLPVMGYTF. The CDR3 DNA is TGTGCCATCAGTGGGACGTCGACAGGGGGTCTTCCGGTTATGGGCTACACCTTC.

The V gene is TRBV28, the J gene TRBJ2-3; D is perhaps TRBD2 (7 bases). Germline values: CDR1 MDHEN, CDR2 SYDVKM. The CDR3 loop spans 15 amino acids. Trimming stripped 2 bases from V and 5 bases from J, with 14 bases between. In nucleotides, the CDR3 is TGTGCCAGCAGTTTACGTGTCGGGGGGCAAGATACGCAGTATTTT. Translating gives CASSLRVGGQDTQYF.

This clone was detected a few times. CDR3 coding DNA: TGTGCCAGCAGCCCTGGACAGGGCGAACTTGAAGCTTTCTTT. Its translation is CASSPGQGELEAFF. This sequence joins TRBV11-2 and TRBJ1-1; 8 nucleotides align to TRBD1. The V and J ends lost 5 bases and 7 bases, in that order; junction bases with no gene match: 9. The CDR3 extends over 14 amino acids. Per the germline V gene, CDR1 is SGHAT and CDR2 is FQNNGV.

V gene TRBV10-3 combines with J gene TRBJ2-2, with 8 bases matching TRBD2. CDR3 length equals 18 residues. The trim removed 7 bases at V and 0 bases at J, leaving 13 bases unmatched. The germline V gene encodes CDR1 ENHRY and CDR2 SYGVKD. The CDR3 sequence: CAITASGGLIANTGELFF. The CDR3 region has the DNA TGTGCCATCACGGCCTCGGGGGGGCTTATCGCGAACACCGGGGAGCTGTTTTTT.